This T cell receptor (beta chain) was recovered during a study of blood T cell repertoires in COVID-19. Data came from immunoSEQ multiplex PCR; TCRdb stores just in-frame clones and leaves some out. The table shows some 220,000 clones, with approximately 86% occurring only once. The origin of this receptor is a human donor in a cohort sampled during active COVID-19. The sequencing input was peripheral blood.

The CDR3 DNA follows: TGCGCCAGCAGCTCCCCCCCTGCGGAGATCCAAGAGACCCAGTACTTC. Translating gives CASSSPPAEIQETQYF. The V call is TRBV5-1, the J call TRBJ2-5; no definite D call. V gave up 3 bases and J gave up 1 base, with 16 bases separating them. CDR1 is SGHRS and CDR2 is YFSETQ in the germline V gene. This CDR3 region has 16 residues.